This is a list of T cell receptor beta chains from one sample in a study of cytomegalovirus exposure and HLA in healthy donors. This table comes from immunoSEQ multiplex PCR, and its TCRdb copy is limited to in-frame clones, with some not included. The table includes about 190,000 clones, 80% detected once. Source material: PBMCs. Receptor source: a man aged 35 to 55 in good health and CMV-seropositive. Each CDR3 is given with its conserved first and last residue. A D gene is named only where the DNA matches it firmly. Clone size is shown for a subset of rows, as once, few, many or a class of expanded clone.

cdr3_length	d_call	v_call	clone_size	j_call	cdr3_aa	cdr3_nt
13	TRBD1	TRBV5-6	.	TRBJ2-5	CASSSQGAETQYF	TGTGCCAGCAGCTCCCAGGGGGCAGAGACCCAGTACTTC
12	.	TRBV7-9	.	TRBJ1-1	CASSRTDTEAFF	TGTGCCAGCAGCAGGACAGACACTGAAGCTTTCTTT
16	TRBD1	TRBV18	.	TRBJ1-1	CASSPTGQGGNTEAFF	TGTGCCAGCTCACCAACGGGACAGGGTGGGAACACTGAAGCTTTCTTT
17	TRBD2	TRBV5-6	.	TRBJ2-3	CASSFDLAGGGTDTQYF	TGTGCCAGCAGCTTTGATCTAGCGGGGGGCGGCACAGATACGCAGTATTTT
14	.	TRBV5-6	.	TRBJ2-2	CASSLARNTGELFF	TGTGCCAGCAGCTTAGCACGGAACACCGGGGAGCTGTTTTTT
14	.	TRBV5-6	.	TRBJ1-6	CASSLGTRYSPLHF	TGTGCCAGCAGCTTGGGTACCAGGTACTCACCCCTCCACTTT
13	.	TRBV7-2	.	TRBJ1-1	CASSKTLNTEAFF	TGTGCCAGCAGCAAGACACTGAACACTGAAGCTTTCTTT
13	.	TRBV7-2	.	TRBJ1-1	CASSLARSGEAFF	TGTGCCAGCAGCTTAGCTCGTTCCGGTGAAGCTTTCTTT
12	.	TRBV5-6	.	TRBJ1-1	CASSFTATEAFF	TGTGCCAGCAGCTTTACAGCCACTGAAGCTTTCTTT
12	.	TRBV30	.	TRBJ1-3	CACRSSGNTIYF	TGTGCCTGCCGTTCGTCTGGAAACACCATATATTTT
15	.	TRBV18	.	TRBJ2-3	CASSPAGWPTDTQYF	TGTGCCAGCTCACCCGCAGGGTGGCCCACAGATACGCAGTATTTT
16	.	TRBV25-1	.	TRBJ2-1	CASSPRLGHSNNEQFF	TGTGCCAGCAGTCCTCGTTTGGGACATTCGAACAATGAGCAGTTCTTC
14	TRBD1	TRBV6-5	few	TRBJ1-1	CASRDRYGNTEAFF	TGTGCCAGCAGGGACAGGTACGGGAACACTGAAGCTTTCTTT
14	.	TRBV2	once	TRBJ2-5	CAGQIGSYQETQYF	TGTGCCGGCCAGATTGGGAGTTACCAAGAGACCCAGTACTTC
14	TRBD1	TRBV27	.	TRBJ1-1	CASSFDRGPSEAFF	TGTGCCAGCAGCTTCGACAGGGGCCCATCTGAAGCTTTCTTT
13	TRBD1	TRBV7-2	.	TRBJ1-2	CASSHRGGYGYTF	TGTGCCAGCAGCCACAGGGGTGGCTATGGCTACACCTTC
15	.	TRBV4-3	.	TRBJ2-7	CASSQDPRGNYEQYF	TGCGCCAGCAGCCAAGATCCGCGGGGAAACTACGAGCAGTACTTC
16	TRBD2	TRBV5-1	.	TRBJ2-2	CASSFLAGGNTGELFF	TGCGCCAGCAGCTTCCTAGCGGGGGGTAACACCGGGGAGCTGTTTTTT
13	.	TRBV7-3	.	TRBJ2-5	CASSSKRGETQYF	TGTGCCAGCAGCTCCAAAAGGGGAGAGACCCAGTACTTC
14	.	TRBV5-6	.	TRBJ1-5	CASSSTGIDQPQHF	TGTGCCAGCAGCTCTACGGGGATTGATCAGCCCCAGCATTTT
15	.	TRBV19	.	TRBJ1-4	CASSIDQGLREKLFF	TGTGCCAGTAGTATAGACCAGGGACTTCGAGAAAAACTGTTTTTT
16	TRBD2	TRBV6-5	.	TRBJ2-2	CASSYRLAGGFGELFF	TGTGCCAGCAGCTACCGACTAGCGGGGGGGTTCGGGGAGCTGTTTTTT
15	TRBD2	TRBV19	.	TRBJ2-3	CASMDIWGGADTQYF	TGTGCCAGTATGGATATTTGGGGGGGTGCAGATACGCAGTATTTT
13	TRBD1	TRBV12-5	.	TRBJ1-1	CASGTYRGTEAFF	TGTGCTAGTGGTACCTACAGGGGTACTGAAGCTTTCTTT
16	.	TRBV6-5	.	TRBJ2-6	CASSSGFRNGANVLTF	TGTGCCAGCAGTTCCGGGTTCAGAAATGGGGCCAACGTCCTGACTTTC
18	TRBD1	TRBV5-6	few	TRBJ1-1	CASTPPGVLTGGPTEAFF	TGTGCCAGCACACCGCCAGGGGTTTTGACAGGGGGCCCCACTGAAGCTTTCTTT
15	TRBD2	TRBV4-3	.	TRBJ2-3	CASSQDGGGTDTQYF	TGCGCCAGCAGCCAAGATGGGGGGGGCACAGATACGCAGTATTTT
13	.	TRBV19	.	TRBJ1-2	CASSPTGTSGYTF	TGTGCCAGTAGTCCCACCGGGACATCCGGCTACACCTTC
15	TRBD1	TRBV19	.	TRBJ2-1	CASSPLQGALGEQFF	TGTGCCAGTAGTCCTTTACAGGGGGCGTTGGGTGAGCAGTTCTTC
12	TRBD2	TRBV18	few	TRBJ2-4	CASSPPLAGGYF	TGTGCCAGCTCACCACCGCTAGCGGGGGGGTACTTC
15	.	TRBV19	.	TRBJ1-4	CASSTVTGIPEKLFF	TGTGCCAGTAGTACGGTAACAGGTATACCGGAAAAACTGTTTTTT
11	.	TRBV19	.	TRBJ2-3	CASSQGDTQYF	TGTGCCAGTAGCCAGGGGGATACGCAGTATTTT
14	.	TRBV27	.	TRBJ2-3	CASSSRGSTDTQYF	TGTGCCAGCAGTTCTCGGGGTAGCACAGATACGCAGTATTTT
15	TRBD1	TRBV5-4	.	TRBJ1-2	CASSRERQGARGYTF	TGTGCCAGCAGCCGGGAAAGACAGGGGGCGCGAGGCTACACCTTC
14	.	TRBV5-1	.	TRBJ1-1	CASNGRGFNTEAFF	TGCGCCAGCAATGGCCGGGGATTCAACACTGAAGCTTTCTTT
14	.	TRBV5-6	.	TRBJ1-5	CASSLGGSNQPQHF	TGTGCCAGCAGCTTGGGCGGTAGCAATCAGCCCCAGCATTTT
16	.	TRBV4-3	.	TRBJ2-7	CASSTRIGGPQHEQYF	TGCGCCAGCAGCACCCGAATCGGCGGCCCTCAACACGAGCAGTACTTC
16	TRBD1	TRBV5-1	.	TRBJ1-5	CASSLGTGGGNQPQHF	TGCGCCAGCAGCCTGGGGACAGGGGGCGGCAATCAGCCCCAGCATTTT
13	TRBD2	TRBV18	few	TRBJ2-5	CASSRTSAWTQYF	TGTGCCAGCTCACGGACTAGCGCCTGGACCCAGTACTTC
15	.	TRBV5-4	.	TRBJ2-2	CASSEHAGLTGELFF	TGTGCCAGTAGCGAACACGCAGGGTTAACCGGGGAGCTGTTTTTT
14	.	TRBV7-2	once	TRBJ1-5	CASSTGNTPRPQHF	TGTGCCAGCAGCACCGGGAACACTCCGCGGCCCCAGCATTTT
13	.	TRBV6-5	once	TRBJ1-2	CASSLTGSAGYTF	TGTGCCAGCAGTCTTACCGGGTCGGCTGGCTACACCTTC